This T cell receptor beta chain was recovered during a study of T cell responses to AZD1222 COVID-19 vaccine. At the level of the study: Investigators merged groups given second doses at roughly 4 or roughly 12 weeks.

This clone was seen only a few times. Its antigen is still unknown. Germline CDR1 is SEHNR and CDR2 is FQNEAQ (reference sequence). V was clipped by 1 base and J by 3 bases; unmatched bases: 3. This CDR3 region has 15 residues. Profiled with immunoSEQ multiplex PCR; TCRdb holds only in-frame clones, not every one. This sample has fewer than 100,000 clones; 90% to 95% occur once, and the top ten carry about 13%. Broader study findings: Clonal diversity was possibly underestimated, and the donors were mostly white British, with more females. The span of vaccine-associated CD4 TCRs extended across spike, with dominance at 160-218 and 743-854. Receipt of two AZD1222 doses was followed by a rise in Spike-specific TCR breadth and depth.

Sequenced here: peripheral blood, sampled on day 0 of AZD1222 vaccination. The clonotype was recovered from an adult in good health. The chain has TRBV7-9 and TRBJ1-3; 7 bases match TRBD1. The CDR3 protein is CASSLGDRFGNTIYF. CDR3 nucleotides: TGTGCCAGCAGCTTAGGGGACAGATTTGGAAACACCATATATTTT.